In its sample, the clone carrying this TCR beta chain was seen many times. One junction end does not reproduce the germline sequence, and a read error may be involved. The CDR3 length is 17 residues. The germline CDR1 and CDR2 sequences are SGHTA and FQGNSA. These data originate in a study of CD8 T cells in ankylosing spondylitis. TCRdb re-called the 5' RACE reads with MiXCR, one entry per CDR3 protein. The sample yields roughly 130,000 distinct CDR3 sequences, 7% seen once. This chain joins TRBV7-2 and TRBJ2-7; 10 nucleotides agree with TRBD2. The TCR comes from a male donor with ankylosing spondylitis or in good health (not recorded which). The sample taken for sequencing was blood, either unsorted or a sorted T cell fraction (not recorded which). CDR3 nucleotides: TGTGCCAGCAGCTTAGGGTATGGGGCTAGCGGGAGCCACGATCAGTACTTC. As protein: CASSLGYGASGSHDQYF.